This TCR beta chain was identified in a study of regulatory T cells in long-lasting Graves disease (TCRdb year 2021). For the wider study: Patients with newly diagnosed Graves' disease had been on antithyroid drugs for under 3 months. Patients with persistent Graves' disease were compared with patients with newly diagnosed Graves' disease using TCR sequencing and RNA sequencing of peripheral blood. The study was registered as a clinical trial and conducted in China. A total of roughly 35 samples underwent TCR sequencing: about 13 from persistent and roughly 20 from newly diagnosed Graves' disease patients.

Overall results and qualifications from the work: Sequencing and analysis were restricted to the TCR beta chain. More public clonotypes were shared among persistent patients (roughly 3,000) than among newly diagnosed patients (more than 900). TRBV28, TRBJ1-2 and TRBJ2-5 were preferentially used in persistent disease, while TRBV20-1 and TRBJ2-1 were favored in newly diagnosed disease. Lower TCR Shannon entropy and fewer highly expanded clones were observed in persistent Graves' disease patients than in newly diagnosed patients, which suggested clonal expansion. The authors noted that the small sample size was a limitation that may lower accuracy. Peripheral blood alone was examined, since thyroid tissue, which constituted the primary lesion, could not be accessed.

V is reduced by 0 bases and J by 6 bases, leaving a spacing of 15 bases between them. Including the terminal cysteine and phenylalanine, the CDR3 comprises 16 residues. The entry retains the CDR3 DNA only, 48 bases that are in frame from base 1. The germline V gene encodes CDR1 LNHDA and CDR2 SQIVND (reference sequence). The time point label on this specimen signifies: newly diagnosed GD, antithyroid drugs for less than 3 months. RNA was extracted from PBMCs in TRIzol for both TCR sequencing and RNA sequencing. Graves' disease was diagnosed according to American Thyroid Association guidelines. Patients for the study were recruited at an endocrinology department in Xi'an, China. Each patient gave approximately 10 milliliters of peripheral blood, collected in an EDTA anticoagulant tube. PBMCs were isolated by Ficoll Paque Plus density gradient separation without further T cell sorting. An Agilent 2100 Bioanalyzer and agarose gel were used to assess RNA quality, and a NanoDrop 2000 was used to measure RNA concentration.

Libraries were prepared through multiplex PCR. Sequencing was performed on an Illumina HiSeq 4000. iRepertoire HTBI primers and Arm-PCR amplification of CDR3 regions were used to construct TCR beta libraries. Gel purification was performed on PCR products prior to sequencing. Under the source paper's analysis protocol: A total of 62 TRBV and some 13 TRBJ segments were identified across samples and were used for gene usage analysis of CDR3 amino acid clonotypes. COPE and FqMerger were used to merge the filtered high-quality paired reads into contigs. Contigs were aligned with BLAST to IMGT TRBV, TRBD and TRBJ reference genes, and CDR3 was defined per IMGT. Any clonotype with a frequency above 0.1% was classified as a highly expanded clone. Repertoire diversity was measured by Shannon entropy, and V-J evenness by the Gini coefficient. Public clonotypes were defined as clonotypes shared by more than one individual. Using fastp trimming at Q25 and MiXCR clonotype assembly, TCRdb reanalyzed the public sequencing data and kept in-frame beta chains. Each entry merges the rows of one CDR3 protein and shows their most common DNA and genes. TCRdb assigned the V and J calls; the authors' analysis was not used. Across this sample there are roughly 500,000 distinct CDR3 sequences, with roughly 12% seen only once. In total, the top ten clones hold roughly a tenth of the sample.

Regarding this clonotype: No cognate antigen has been identified for it. Base qualities were left out, and no much larger clone turns up one base away.

The same sample was also studied in work on T cells in Graves' hyperthyroidism and ophthalmopathy. That second report states: Graves' hyperthyroidism was defined as stable when no progression to ophthalmopathy occurred over 18 months of follow-up. Hyperthyroidism patients were newly diagnosed, had a disease duration of under 2 months, and were aged 18 to 65 years. Any patient with an uncontrolled infection, another autoimmune disease, pregnancy or lactation was excluded. Diagnoses relied on clinical symptoms, serum thyroxine and TRAb, thyroid ultrasound and orbital computed tomography. A first-round RT-PCR of the TCR CDR3 used the HTBI primer set with the Qiagen OneStep RT-PCR kit. Most expanded thyroid clonotypes (frequency above 0.001) were also found in blood, which suggests that blood repertoires may mirror thyroid immune responses. A 13 V-J signature model separated ophthalmopathy from stable hyperthyroidism, with 87.88% sensitivity and about 81% specificity in cross-validation and 80%/75% in testing. During validation, the model predicted progression to ophthalmopathy a median of around 7 months ahead of onset, with 60% to 71% sensitivity and less than 85% specificity. TCR V-J signatures able to tell the groups apart were searched for in a discovery cohort of around 95 patients, of whom more than 40 had Graves' ophthalmopathy and around 57 had stable Graves' hyperthyroidism. Prospective prediction of ophthalmopathy was tested in an independent validation cohort of 18 to 20 hyperthyroidism patients and 17 patients who later progressed to ophthalmopathy. The 100 discovery patients were randomly split 7:3 into training and test sets. Thyroid tissue and blood T-cell repertoires from roughly six Graves' hyperthyroidism patients were also compared in the study. After sampling, hyperthyroidism patients received methimazole starting at 30 mg daily, and ophthalmopathy patients received high-dose intravenous methylprednisolone. Libraries were constructed in a second round of multiplex PCR, after which size selection and purification were performed. The libraries were sequenced on an Illumina HiSeq2000 using paired-end 100 bp reads. SOAPnuke was used to process the raw data, throwing out any read that contained adapters or uncalled bases, had a mean Phred below 15, or lacked an exact constant-primer or identifier match. High-quality paired reads were merged using COPE v1.2.5, and each unique nucleotide sequence was defined as a clonotype. MiTCR v1.1 was used to align clonotypes to the IMGT TRBV, TRBD and TRBJ reference segments. The analysis was restricted to V-J combinations with a frequency above 0.0001, which together covered 98% to 99.2% of the repertoires. The TCS score was defined as the ratio of F50 (clonal expansion) to E x V (chaos), calculated using BLOSUM62-based TCRdist between CDR3 peptides within each V-J. Welch's t-statistics and random forest reduced around 520 V-J features to 13, which were used in a naive Bayes classifier (R e1071). No statistical method was used to set the sample size in advance, and investigators knew the group allocation. TCR Vbeta CDR3 sequencing of 120 to 150 peripheral blood samples (over 40 ophthalmopathy, approximately 80 hyperthyroidism and approximately 17 progressor patients) is reported in the paper.

In this chain, TRBV19 is recombined with TRBJ1-5; a tentative D call is TRBD1 (5 bases match). Sequenced here: peripheral blood mononuclear cells (PBMCs), sampled at new diagnosis, from a patient treated with antithyroid drugs. The TCR comes from a man aged 25-40 years with Graves disease. Donor details come from another sample of the same person, matched by shared clones. The encoded CDR3 is CASSIEGPGTGQPQHF. Here is the DNA: TGTGCCAGTAGTATAGAAGGCCCGGGGACGGGTCAGCCCCAGCATTTT.